Here is one T cell receptor beta chain with its context. What it recognizes is unknown. Running of the assay took place at deep level. The protocol was immunoSEQ multiplex PCR, while the TCRdb copy is restricted to in-frame clones and leaves out a portion. The table lists 500,000 to 550,000 clones, 95% to 97% of them singletons, with 0.064% in the top ten. CDR1 and CDR2 from the germline V gene are LNHDA and SQIVND (reference sequence). V was pared by 3 bases and J by 10 bases, with 4 bases of the junction left unmatched. The CDR3 covers 13 residues. These data are taken from a study of shared clonotypes between healthy human individuals. General study findings and limits: Naive subsets tended to show greater estimated richness than memory subsets.

The sequenced sample was naive CD4+ T cells sorted from blood. Subset meaning: CD45RA+ positively selected. The clonotype was recovered from a woman under 40 in good health. The chain joins TRBV19 to TRBJ2-1, with 9 bases fitting TRBD2. The CDR3 here is CASSILLAGEQFF. In nucleotides, the CDR3 is TGTGCCAGTAGTATCCTCCTAGCGGGAGAGCAGTTCTTC.